A single sample is the source of the 21 T cell receptor beta chains below, sequenced in a study of blood T cell repertoires in COVID-19. TCRdb keeps only in-frame clones here, not all; method: immunoSEQ multiplex PCR. Among tens of thousands of clones listed, over 75% were seen once. The sample was peripheral blood. Receptors originate from a man aged 55 to 70 with acute or convalescent COVID-19.

The chain is built from TRBV5-4 and TRBJ1-2; 8 nucleotides align to TRBD1. The CDR3 runs 14 residues. Trimming at V came to 2 bases and at J to 7 bases, leaving 7 bases not matched to a gene. In germline, CDR1 is SGHNT, CDR2 YYREEE (reference sequence). CDR3 amino acids: CASSLQGERSGYTF. The CDR3 DNA reads TGTGCCAGCAGCTTACAGGGGGAGAGGAGTGGCTACACCTTC. The full variable domain, with the rest looked up from reference TRBV5-4 and TRBJ1-2, is ETGVTQSPTHLIKTRGQQVTLRCSSQSGHNTVSWYQQALGQGPQFIFQYYREEENGRGNFPPRFSGLQFPNYSSELNVNALELDDSALYLCASSLQGERSGYTFGSGTRLTVV.

V and J are TRBV27 and TRBJ1-2; D is unclear. V lost 5 bases to trimming and J lost 7 bases, with 2 bases between them. This CDR3 comprises 9 residues. The germline gives CDR1 MNHEY, CDR2 SMNVEV (reference sequence). This chain's CDR3 is CASSRGYTF. In nucleotides, the CDR3 is TGTGCCAGCAGTCGTGGCTACACCTTC.

The chain employs TRBV7-8 and TRBJ1-5; TRBD1 is a possible D gene (5 bases). The CDR3 is 13 residues long. Germline V CDR1 and CDR2: SGHVS, FQNEAQ. Trimming took 5 bases from V and 7 from J, leaving 12 bases between them. CDR3 in amino acids: CASSLGGGQPQHF. The DNA for the CDR3 is TGTGCCAGCAGCCTCGGGGGGGGGCAGCCCCAGCATTTT.

The rearrangement uses TRBV9 and TRBJ2-3, with 13 bases aligning to TRBD2. The CDR3 extends over 16 amino acids. V was clipped by 2 bases and J by 2 bases; unmatched bases: 2. Germline V gene sequence: CDR1 SGDLS, CDR2 YYNGEE. In nucleotides, the CDR3 is TGTGCCAGCAGCGTCGGACTAGCGGGGGACACAGATACGCAGTATTTT. Translation gives CASSVGLAGDTDTQYF.

The rearrangement joins TRBV18 to TRBJ2-5, with D perhaps matching TRBD1 (6 bases). Trimming cost V 4 bases and J 2 bases, with 8 bases left between them. Germline assignment: CDR1 KGHSH and CDR2 LQKENI. The length of the CDR3 is 13 residues. CDR3 DNA sequence: TGTGCCAGCTCACAGGGGGTACAAGAGACCCAGTACTTC. Translation: CASSQGVQETQYF.

This clone was counted only a few times. J is TRBJ1-2 and V is TRBV5-4, with a weak D call TRBD1 (6 bases). V was cut by 4 bases and J by 4 bases, with 11 bases left in between. Germline CDR1 SGHNT, CDR2 YYREEE (reference sequence). CDR3 length: 13 amino acids. CDR3 residues: CASSATGSYGYTF. DNA for the CDR3: TGTGCCAGCAGCGCTACAGGGAGCTATGGCTACACCTTC. The full variable domain, rest sourced from reference TRBV5-4 and TRBJ1-2, is ETGVTQSPTHLIKTRGQQVTLRCSSQSGHNTVSWYQQALGQGPQFIFQYYREEENGRGNFPPRFSGLQFPNYSSELNVNALELDDSALYLCASSATGSYGYTFGSGTRLTVV.

The CDR3 protein is CASTRGHREKLFF. CDR3 bases: TGTGCCAGCACCCGAGGACATCGTGAAAAACTGTTTTTT. V usage is TRBV6-1 and J usage is TRBJ1-4; D possibly corresponds to TRBD1 (5 bases). Germline V lookup: CDR1 MNHNS, CDR2 SASEGT. V dropped 7 bases and J dropped 7 bases, with 13 bases sitting between them. CDR3 length: 13 amino acids.

This chain joins TRBV6-2 or TRBV6-3 and TRBJ2-2, with 8 bases that match TRBD1. The junction had 7 bases not matched to a gene; V was cut back by 1 base and J by 3 bases. CDR1 and CDR2 (germline): MNHEY, SVGEGT. This CDR3 spans 17 amino acids. For the CDR3, the DNA is TGTGCCAGCAGTTACTTTCGGACAGGGAAGGACACCGGGGAGCTGTTTTTT. Its translation is CASSYFRTGKDTGELFF.

This clone appeared a few times. The chain is built from TRBV6-1 and TRBJ1-2, with no clear D. The CDR3 has 13 residues. The germline V gene encodes CDR1 MNHNS and CDR2 SASEGT. V was cut by 1 base and J by 8 bases, with 11 bases left in between. Written as DNA, the CDR3 is TGTGCCAGCAGTGAAGGGGCAGACCGGGGCTACACCTTC. It encodes CASSEGADRGYTF.

The chain employs TRBV27 and TRBJ1-6; TRBD1 matches 7 bases. Germline lookup yields CDR1 MNHEY and CDR2 SMNVEV (reference sequence). There are 14 residues in the CDR3. J gave up 6 bases and V 5 bases, and 4 bases lay outside the gene matches. CDR3 amino acids: CASSPGQINSPLHF. The CDR3 DNA is TGTGCCAGCAGTCCGGGACAGATTAATTCACCCCTCCACTTT.

V and J are TRBV3-1 (or the pseudogene TRBV3-2) and TRBJ1-5; D may be TRBD1 (5 bases). CDR3 length equals 12 residues. The V gene's germline CDR1 is LGHDT and CDR2 YNNKEL (reference sequence). V was cut by 3 bases and J by 6 bases, with 6 bases left in between. DNA of the CDR3: TGTGCCAGCAGCCAGGGGGGTCAGCCCCAGCATTTT. This encodes CASSQGGQPQHF.

Here the CDR3 DNA reads TGTGCCAGCAGCTTGGGGCTCGCGGGCTACAATGAGCAGTTCTTC. Translated: CASSLGLAGYNEQFF. The rearrangement uses TRBV5-7 and TRBJ2-1; maybe TRBD2 (5 bases). TRBV5-7 qualifies as an ORF whose function is uncertain. This CDR3 has 15 residues. V lost 0 bases, J lost 3 bases, and 10 bases lay in between.

The rearrangement joins TRBV6-2 or TRBV6-3 to TRBJ1-1; 10 bases are shared with TRBD1. This CDR3 is 14 amino acids long. J was trimmed by 11 bases and V by 4 bases; bases with no gene match: 10. CDR1 MNHEY and CDR2 SVGEGT come from the germline V gene. This CDR3 reads CASSFTTGGKEAFF. Written as DNA, the CDR3 is TGTGCCAGCAGTTTCACGACAGGGGGCAAGGAGGCTTTCTTT.

The table lists this clone with a few counts. The chain has TRBV19 and TRBJ2-5; TRBD1 matches at 10 bases. Looked up from germline, CDR1 is LNHDA and CDR2 is SQIVND (reference sequence). This CDR3 has 16 amino acids. Losses at the gene ends were 5 bases for V and 4 bases for J; bases not matched to a gene: 10. The CDR3 reads CASSLYSGQGRETQYF. The DNA for the CDR3 is TGTGCCAGTAGTCTCTACTCGGGACAGGGGAGAGAGACCCAGTACTTC.

The genes are TRBV6-2 or TRBV6-3 and TRBJ2-7; maybe TRBD2 (5 bases). V was trimmed by 6 bases and J by 1 base, leaving 19 bases between them. CDR3 size: 16 residues. Looked up from germline, CDR1 is MNHEY and CDR2 is SVGEGT. CDR3 residues: CASSPGRRGKSYEQYF. The CDR3 nucleotides are TGTGCCAGCAGCCCTGGAAGACGAGGGAAGTCCTACGAGCAGTACTTC.

This chain joins TRBV10-1 and TRBJ2-3; 12 bases agree with TRBD2. CDR3 length: 16 amino acids. V shed 4 bases, J shed 0 bases, and the junction held 2 bases outside the gene matches. The V gene's germline CDR1 is WNHNN and CDR2 SYGVQD (reference sequence). The CDR3 coding sequence is TGCGCCAGCAGTGCCGGACTAGCGGGGAGCACAGATACGCAGTATTTT. This gives the protein CASSAGLAGSTDTQYF.

This clone was picked up a small number of times. The chain recombines TRBV5-1 with TRBJ2-7; TRBD2 aligns across 14 bases. CDR3 length: 16 residues. V lost 4 bases, J lost 5 bases, and 8 bases stayed unmatched. The germline V gene encodes CDR1 SGHRS and CDR2 YFSETQ. As DNA, the CDR3 is TGCGCCAGCAGCGTGAGAGGACTAGCGGGGGGTCACGAGCAGTACTTC. Amino acid sequence: CASSVRGLAGGHEQYF.

The table lists this clone with a few counts. The germline gene is not matched at one end of the junction; a read error may be the cause. The chain combines TRBV6-4 with TRBJ1-4, with a weak D call TRBD1 (6 bases). Germline CDR1 reads MRHNA; CDR2 reads SNTAGT. The CDR3 extends over 11 amino acids. The CDR3 DNA is TGTGCCAGCAGTTTCAAGGACAGTGCCCTTTTT. Translation gives CASSFKDSALF.

The chain uses TRBV27 and TRBJ2-1; no firm D call. Germline lookup yields CDR1 MNHEY and CDR2 SMNVEV (reference sequence). V lost 7 bases and J lost 6, with 19 bases in between. The CDR3 has 15 amino acids. CDR3 coding DNA: TGTGCCAGCACGAAAGCACTGCCGGGTTTCAATGAGCAGTTCTTC. This encodes CASTKALPGFNEQFF.

The chain joins TRBV6-5 to TRBJ1-2; D call uncertain. The germline V gene has CDR1 MNHEY and CDR2 SVGAGI. V was pared by 4 bases and J by 6 bases, with 12 bases between. The CDR3 runs to 13 residues. This CDR3 is CASSSLPGNGYTF. DNA for the CDR3: TGTGCCAGCAGTTCCCTCCCCGGGAATGGCTACACCTTC.

The chain employs TRBV2 and TRBJ1-5; 9 nucleotides match TRBD1. CDR3 size: 14 residues. The V and J ends lost 6 bases and 4 bases, in that order; junction bases with no gene match: 4. Germline assignment: CDR1 SNHLY and CDR2 FYNNEI. This chain's CDR3 is CASRPQGANQPQHF. CDR3 bases: TGTGCCAGCAGACCACAGGGGGCGAATCAGCCCCAGCATTTT.